This TCR beta chain was identified during a study of response to subunit inactivated influenza vaccine. Trimming at V came to 5 bases and at J to 7 bases, leaving 6 bases not matched to a gene. CDR3 length: 13 amino acids. TCRdb recomputed calls from the RT-PCR reads with MiXCR, one row per CDR3 protein. The repertoire consists of 650,000 to 800,000 distinct CDR3 sequences, with around a sixth occurring once and the leading ten covering about 11%. Study outcomes and limitations: Only a handful of new T cells, the authors suggested, are recruited with each seasonal influenza vaccination.

As concerns this clonotype: What it binds is not known.

The source was PBMCs from blood, collected 5 days after vaccination. The receptor was isolated from a middle-aged man who received an inactivated influenza vaccine. This chain connects TRBV12-3 or TRBV12-4 to TRBJ2-5; 8 positions match TRBD1. The CDR3 protein is CASSPGQGATQYF. CDR3 nucleotide sequence: TGTGCCAGCAGTCCTGGACAGGGAGCGACCCAGTACTTC.